This TCR beta chain emerged from a study of cytomegalovirus exposure and HLA in healthy donors. With 60 Vbeta and 13 Jbeta primers, the PCR was carried out. Using immunoSEQ multiplex PCR, the repertoire was profiled, and TCRdb retains in-frame clones only, with some absent. The sample records 140,000 to 150,000 clones, approximately 9% being singletons. CDR1 and CDR2 (germline): SGDLS, YYNGEE. The J segment lost 7 bases and the V segment lost 4 bases, leaving 4 bases of the junction unmatched. CDR3 size: 14 residues. The TCR comes from a male donor in good health and CMV-seronegative. The sequenced material came from PBMCs. The genes are TRBV9 and TRBJ2-7, with 14 bases matching TRBD2. CDR3 loop: CASSPRLAGGEQYF. CDR3 bases: TGTGCCAGCAGCCCCAGACTAGCGGGAGGGGAGCAGTACTTC. The full variable domain, with the rest looked up from reference TRBV9 and TRBJ2-7, is DSGVTQTPKHLITATGQRVTLRCSPRSGDLSVYWYQQSLDQGLQFLIQYYNGEERAKGNILERFSAQQFPDLHSELNLSSLELGDSALYFCASSPRLAGGEQYFGPGTRLTVT.